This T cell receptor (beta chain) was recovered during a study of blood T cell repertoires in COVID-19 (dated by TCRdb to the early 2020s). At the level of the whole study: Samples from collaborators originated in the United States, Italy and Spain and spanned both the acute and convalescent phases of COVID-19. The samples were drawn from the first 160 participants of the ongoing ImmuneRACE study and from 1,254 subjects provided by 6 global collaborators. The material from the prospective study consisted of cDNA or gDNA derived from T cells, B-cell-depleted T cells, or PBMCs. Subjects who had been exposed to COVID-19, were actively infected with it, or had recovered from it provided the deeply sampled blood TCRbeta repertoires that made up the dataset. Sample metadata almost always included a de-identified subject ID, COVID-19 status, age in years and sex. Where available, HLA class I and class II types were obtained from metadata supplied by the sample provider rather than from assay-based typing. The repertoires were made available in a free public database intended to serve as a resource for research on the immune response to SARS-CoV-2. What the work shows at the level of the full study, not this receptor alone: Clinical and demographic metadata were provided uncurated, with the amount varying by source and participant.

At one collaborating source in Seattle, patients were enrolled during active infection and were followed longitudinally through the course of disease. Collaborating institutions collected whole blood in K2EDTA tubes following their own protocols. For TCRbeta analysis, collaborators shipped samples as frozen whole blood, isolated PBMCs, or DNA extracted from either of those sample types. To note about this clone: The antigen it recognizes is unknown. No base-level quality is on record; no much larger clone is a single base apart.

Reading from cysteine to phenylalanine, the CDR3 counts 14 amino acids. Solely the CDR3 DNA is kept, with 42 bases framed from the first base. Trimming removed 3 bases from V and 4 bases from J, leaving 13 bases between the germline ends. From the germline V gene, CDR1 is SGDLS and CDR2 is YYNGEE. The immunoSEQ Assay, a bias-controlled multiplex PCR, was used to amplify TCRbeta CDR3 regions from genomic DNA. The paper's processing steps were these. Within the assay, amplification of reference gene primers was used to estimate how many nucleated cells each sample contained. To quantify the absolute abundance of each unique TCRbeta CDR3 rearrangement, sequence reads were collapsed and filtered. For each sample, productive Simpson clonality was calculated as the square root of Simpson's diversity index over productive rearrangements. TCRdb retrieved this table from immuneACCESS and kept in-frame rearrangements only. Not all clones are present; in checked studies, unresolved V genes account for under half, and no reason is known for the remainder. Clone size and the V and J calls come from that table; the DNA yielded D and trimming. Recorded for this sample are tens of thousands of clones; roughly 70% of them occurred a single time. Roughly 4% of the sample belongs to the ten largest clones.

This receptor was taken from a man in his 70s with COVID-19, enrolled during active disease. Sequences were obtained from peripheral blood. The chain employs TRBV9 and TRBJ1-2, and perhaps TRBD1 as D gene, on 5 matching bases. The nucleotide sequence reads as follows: TGTGCCAGCAGCGCTGGGACTGGGGGCTATGGCTACACCTTC. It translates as CASSAGTGGYGYTF.